The 28 T cell receptor beta chains in this list originate from one sample, sequenced in a study of shared clonotypes between healthy human individuals. The method was immunoSEQ multiplex PCR; TCRdb's version includes in-frame clones alone and lacks a portion of them. This table holds 400,000 to 500,000 clones, less than 80% found once. The sequencing sample was made of PBMCs. The receptor set was obtained from a woman aged 40-49 years in good health. Some clones in this sample may be carry-over from other donors' samples.

The V call is TRBV13, the J call TRBJ2-7; D might be TRBD2 (5 bases). There are 15 residues in the CDR3. The germline CDR1 and CDR2 sequences are PRHDT and FYEKMQ (reference sequence). V lost 6 bases and J lost 2, with 17 bases in between. The CDR3 is CASSTDGEPAYEQYF. Here the CDR3 DNA reads TGTGCCAGCAGTACTGACGGGGAGCCGGCCTACGAGCAGTACTTC.

This chain links TRBV9 with TRBJ2-1; D unresolved. V was shortened by 0 bases and J by 9 bases, with 10 bases between the two germline ends. The CDR3 is 13 amino acids. Germline CDR1 reads SGDLS; CDR2 reads YYNGEE. CDR3 in DNA: TGTGCCAGCAGCGTAGTAGTCTCAAGTGAGCAGTTCTTC. Its protein product is CASSVVVSSEQFF.

The chain joins TRBV18 to TRBJ2-7; 13 bases are a match to TRBD2. V lost 2 bases, J lost 5 bases, and 3 bases stayed unmatched. This CDR3 comprises 15 residues. CDR1 is KGHSH and CDR2 is LQKENI in the germline V gene. For the CDR3, the DNA is TGTGCCAGCTCACCAGGACTAGCGGGAGTCCACGAGCAGTACTTC. This sequence encodes CASSPGLAGVHEQYF.

The CDR3 spells CASSARAGPGNEKLFF. Here the CDR3 DNA reads TGCGCCAGCAGCGCCAGGGCAGGCCCGGGTAATGAAAAACTGTTTTTT. The chain employs TRBV5-1 and TRBJ1-4, with TRBD1 as a possible D gene (5 bases). Germline CDR1 is SGHRS and CDR2 is YFSETQ. This CDR3 has 16 amino acids. The V end was cut by 4 bases, the J end by 4 bases, with 17 bases between.

CDR3 region: CASSSRTSGGQELFF. The CDR3 region has the DNA TGCGCCAGCAGCTCCCGGACTAGCGGGGGCCAGGAGCTGTTTTTT. The chain is built from TRBV5-1 and TRBJ2-2, with 13 positions matching TRBD2. Trimming cost V 3 bases and J 10 bases; bases outside gene matches: 6. The CDR3 consists of 15 residues. CDR1 and CDR2 (germline): SGHRS, YFSETQ.

CDR3 loop: CASSLDGLAGDEQYF. The DNA of the CDR3 is TGTGCCAGCAGCTTAGATGGACTAGCGGGAGATGAGCAGTACTTC. The chain employs TRBV11-3 and TRBJ2-7; 13 bases agree with TRBD2. This CDR3 contains 15 residues. J gave up 7 bases and V 0 bases, and 3 bases lay outside the gene matches. Germline CDR1 is SGHNT and CDR2 is YENEEA.

Remarks on this clone: The sample has other DNA sequences that encode this CDR3 too. The chain joins TRBV7-2 to TRBJ2-7, with D possibly matching TRBD2 (5 bases). The CDR3 sequence is 16 residues long. Trimming stripped 5 bases from V and 0 bases from J, with 17 bases between. Germline CDR1 is SGHTA and CDR2 is FQGNSA. This CDR3 is CASSPIPDLGSYEQYF. CDR3 in DNA: TGTGCCAGCAGCCCAATTCCGGACTTAGGCTCCTACGAGCAGTACTTC.

This chain connects TRBV28 to TRBJ2-2, with D hard to call. The CDR3 has 15 amino acids. Trimming took 6 bases from V and 5 from J, leaving 16 bases between them. CDR1 and CDR2 (germline): MDHEN, SYDVKM. CDR3 residues: CASRIRFYLTGELFF. The CDR3 DNA follows: TGTGCCAGCAGGATAAGATTTTACTTAACCGGGGAGCTGTTTTTT.

CDR3 in DNA: TGTGCCAGCAGCCCGGGACTAGCGGGGTACGAGCAGTACTTC. Encoded protein: CASSPGLAGYEQYF. The rearrangement uses TRBV7-3 and TRBJ2-7, with 13 bases identical to TRBD2. Per germline, CDR1 SGHTA and CDR2 FQGTGA. The V segment lost 5 bases and the J segment 4 bases; nucleotides outside the gene matches: 2. The CDR3 has 14 residues.

A few counts support this clone. The rearrangement links TRBV2 to TRBJ2-7, with 9 nucleotides matching TRBD2. Trimming removed 6 bases from V and 1 base from J; junction bases left unmatched: 7. The germline CDR1 and CDR2 sequences are SNHLY and FYNNEI. The CDR3 contains 15 residues. This CDR3 is CASRYFSGRSYEQYF. The CDR3 DNA is TGTGCCAGCAGGTACTTTAGCGGGAGATCCTACGAGCAGTACTTC. The full variable domain, rest sourced from reference TRBV2 and TRBJ2-7, is EPEVTQTPSHQVTQMGQEVILRCVPISNHLYFYWYRQILGQKVEFLVSFYNNEISEKSEIFDDQFSVERPDGSNFTLKIRSTKLEDSAMYFCASRYFSGRSYEQYFGPGTRLTVT.

V is TRBV30 and J is TRBJ1-5; perhaps TRBD1 as D (6 bases). Germline-derived CDR1 and CDR2 are GTSNPN and SVGIG (reference sequence). This CDR3 comprises 14 residues. Trimming left V 3 bases short and J 6 bases short, with 15 bases between. The CDR3 region is CAWSRQGWGQPQHF. The CDR3 bases are TGTGCCTGGAGCCGTCAGGGGTGGGGTCAGCCCCAGCATTTT.

The rearrangement links TRBV10-3 to TRBJ2-1; 8 bases fit TRBD2. The CDR3 consists of 14 residues. Germline V gene sequence: CDR1 ENHRY, CDR2 SYGVKD. V shed 4 bases and J 7 bases; nucleotides not matched to a gene: 6. The CDR3 DNA follows: TGTGCCATCAGTGGAGAGAGCGGGAGAAATGAGCAGTTCTTC. It encodes CAISGESGRNEQFF.

The count of this clone is one. V usage is TRBV6-6 and J usage is TRBJ1-5; tentatively, D is TRBD1 (5 bases). The CDR3 loop spans 13 amino acids. Germline CDR1 MNHNY, CDR2 SVGAGI (reference sequence). Trimming removed 2 bases from V and 7 bases from J, with 9 bases in between. The CDR3 DNA reads TGTGCCAGCAGTTACGGGCAGGGACAGCCCCAGCATTTT. This encodes CASSYGQGQPQHF.

The chain's CDR3 is CASTFLGAREGGYTF. CDR3 DNA: TGTGCCAGCACCTTCCTAGGGGCCCGAGAAGGTGGCTACACCTTC. J is TRBJ1-2 and V is TRBV6-5, with TRBD1 as a possible D gene (5 bases). V was trimmed by 7 bases and J by 7 bases, leaving 22 bases between them. The V gene's germline CDR1 is MNHEY and CDR2 SVGAGI. The CDR3 has 15 residues.

V usage is TRBV25-1 and J usage is TRBJ2-5; 10 nucleotides match TRBD2. J was trimmed by 2 bases and V by 8 bases; bases with no gene match: 2. The CDR3 is made up of 13 amino acids. CDR1 MGHDK and CDR2 SYGVNS come from the germline V gene. The CDR3 coding sequence is TGTGCCAGCCGGACTAGCGGACAAGAGACCCAGTACTTC. It translates to CASRTSGQETQYF.

Only one count was recorded for this clone. V usage is TRBV2 and J usage is TRBJ1-5; D remains unclear. This CDR3 contains 13 residues. V was trimmed by 9 bases and J by 1 base, leaving 10 bases between them. CDR1 and CDR2 (germline): SNHLY, FYNNEI. The CDR3 bases are TGTGCCAGTACATGGGAAAGCAATCAGCCCCAGCATTTT. It encodes CASTWESNQPQHF.

This sequence joins TRBV18 and TRBJ2-5, with 13 bases matching TRBD2. The germline V gene encodes CDR1 KGHSH and CDR2 LQKENI. Trimming removed 4 bases from V and 11 bases from J; junction bases left unmatched: 10. The CDR3 is made up of 15 amino acids. Written as DNA, the CDR3 is TGTGCCAGCTCACAGGGACTAGCGGGACCCGGCGGGCAGTACTTC. Translating it yields CASSQGLAGPGGQYF.

The V call is TRBV5-1, the J call TRBJ1-6, with 9 positions matching TRBD1. J gave up 8 bases and V 4 bases, and 4 bases lay outside the gene matches. The germline V gene has CDR1 SGHRS and CDR2 YFSETQ. CDR3 length: 14 residues. The CDR3: CASSGGTGYSPLHF. CDR3 bases: TGCGCCAGCAGCGGCGGGACAGGGTATTCACCCCTCCACTTT.

The sample holds many counts of this clone. The CDR3 DNA reads TGCGCCAGCAGCCTCGGGACAGTTGTAGGGGAGCTGTTTTTT. This translates into CASSLGTVVGELFF. The chain recombines TRBV5-1 with TRBJ2-2; 7 positions match TRBD1. Per the germline V gene, CDR1 is SGHRS and CDR2 is YFSETQ. V shed 4 bases, J shed 8 bases, and the junction held 8 bases outside the gene matches. CDR3 length equals 14 residues.

This sequence joins TRBV18 and TRBJ2-1, with D tentatively TRBD1 or TRBD2 (6 bases each). Germline CDR1 reads KGHSH; CDR2 reads LQKENI. CDR3 length: 17 amino acids. Trimming removed 2 bases at V and 2 bases at J, with 16 bases between. The DNA of the CDR3 is TGTGCCAGCTCACCAATGGCCGGCGGGGACACCTACAATGAGCAGTTCTTC. Translated, it gives CASSPMAGGDTYNEQFF.

The rearrangement uses TRBV6-5 and TRBJ1-5; 10 positions agree with TRBD1. This CDR3 is built from 14 residues. Germline CDR1 reads MNHEY; CDR2 reads SVGAGI. V gave up 5 bases and J gave up 7 bases; unmatched junction bases: 5. This chain's CDR3 is CASSRQGARQPQHF. The CDR3 coding sequence is TGTGCCAGCAGTCGACAGGGGGCACGACAGCCCCAGCATTTT.

The rearrangement links TRBV27 to TRBJ2-1; D may be TRBD1 (6 bases). CDR1 is MNHEY and CDR2 is SMNVEV in the germline V gene (reference sequence). The CDR3 spans 13 residues. The ends were cut back, 5 bases at V and 5 bases at J, with 10 bases in the middle. CDR3 bases: TGTGCCAGCAGTATTCGACAGGACAATGAGCAGTTCTTC. Its protein is CASSIRQDNEQFF.

This chain joins TRBV9 and TRBJ1-2; D gene uncertain. The CDR3 runs to 14 residues. CDR1 and CDR2 (germline): SGDLS, YYNGEE. Trimming took off 0 bases at V and 0 bases at J, with 6 bases between the two ends. This CDR3 is CASSVGASNYGYTF. In DNA form, the CDR3 reads TGTGCCAGCAGCGTAGGGGCTTCTAACTATGGCTACACCTTC. Looking up the rest from reference TRBV9 and TRBJ1-2 gives the full variable domain: DSGVTQTPKHLITATGQRVTLRCSPRSGDLSVYWYQQSLDQGLQFLIQYYNGEERAKGNILERFSAQQFPDLHSELNLSSLELGDSALYFCASSVGASNYGYTFGSGTRLTVV.

The chain carries TRBV11-3 and TRBJ2-2; D remains unclear. The V and J ends lost 1 base and 2 bases respectively, with 5 bases between them. The CDR3 has 14 amino acids. The germline gives CDR1 SGHNT, CDR2 YENEEA. The CDR3 DNA reads TGTGCCAGCAGCTTAGCCGGAAACACCGGGGAGCTGTTTTTT. The encoded protein is CASSLAGNTGELFF.

This rearrangement joins TRBV5-1 to TRBJ2-1, with 8 bases fitting TRBD1. CDR3 length: 15 residues. The V gene end was trimmed by 4 bases and the J gene end by 6 bases; junction bases not matched to a gene: 9. Germline lookup yields CDR1 SGHRS and CDR2 YFSETQ. This CDR3 reads CASSPGGGLGNEQFF. CDR3 nucleotides: TGCGCCAGCAGCCCAGGGGGCGGACTGGGCAATGAGCAGTTCTTC.

This clone was counted a single time. V is TRBV4-1 and J is TRBJ2-5, with TRBD1 matching over 7 bases. Germline values: CDR1 MGHRA, CDR2 YSYEKL. The CDR3 length is 15 residues. The V and J ends lost 1 base and 1 base, in that order; junction bases with no gene match: 3. The CDR3 loop is CASSQGDSIQETQYF. Written as DNA, the CDR3 is TGCGCCAGCAGCCAAGGGGACAGCATCCAAGAGACCCAGTACTTC.

This rearrangement joins TRBV28 to TRBJ2-5, with D perhaps matching TRBD1 (5 bases). CDR1 is MDHEN and CDR2 is SYDVKM in the germline V gene. The V gene lost 6 bases and the J gene lost 5 bases, with 13 bases spanning the gap. This CDR3 contains 13 residues. The CDR3 nucleotides are TGTGCCAGCAGCCTTTCAGGGTTGGAGACCCAGTACTTC. Translating gives CASSLSGLETQYF.

Concerning this clone itself: Given a much more abundant clone one base away, this may be a read error. The identical CDR3 is also encoded by other nucleotide sequences in the sample. The V gene is TRBV5-1, the J gene TRBJ2-7, with D unresolved. V was pared by 3 bases and J by 3 bases, with 4 bases between. CDR1 and CDR2 (germline): SGHRS, YFSETQ. The CDR3 loop spans 11 amino acids. The CDR3: CASSSNYEQYF. The CDR3, as DNA: TGCGCCAGCAGCTCAAACTACGAGCAGTACTTC.